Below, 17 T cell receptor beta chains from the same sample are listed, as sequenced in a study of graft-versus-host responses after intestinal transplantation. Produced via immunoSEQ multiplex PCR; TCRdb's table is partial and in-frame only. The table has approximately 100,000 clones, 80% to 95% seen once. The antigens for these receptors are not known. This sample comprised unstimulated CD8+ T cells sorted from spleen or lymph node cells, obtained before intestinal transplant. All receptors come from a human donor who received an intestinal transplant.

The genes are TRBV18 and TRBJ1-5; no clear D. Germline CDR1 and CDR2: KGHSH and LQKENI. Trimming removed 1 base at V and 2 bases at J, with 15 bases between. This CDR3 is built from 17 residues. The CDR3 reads CASSPQSIQKGNQPQHF. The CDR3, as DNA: TGTGCCAGCTCACCACAAAGTATCCAAAAGGGCAATCAGCCCCAGCATTTT.

The DNA of the CDR3 is TGTGCCAGCAGTGCCTCTGGCGGGGGGGCCCCAGATACGCAGTATTTT. Translated: CASSASGGGAPDTQYF. This chain connects TRBV2 to TRBJ2-3, with 9 bases lining up with TRBD2. The CDR3 covers 16 residues. CDR1 and CDR2 (germline): SNHLY, FYNNEI. The V gene end was trimmed by 4 bases and the J gene end by 4 bases; junction bases not matched to a gene: 9.

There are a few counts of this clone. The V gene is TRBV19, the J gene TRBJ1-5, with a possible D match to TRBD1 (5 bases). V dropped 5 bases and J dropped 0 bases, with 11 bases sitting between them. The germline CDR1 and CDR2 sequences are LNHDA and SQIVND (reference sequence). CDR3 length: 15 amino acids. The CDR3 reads CASSFTGYSNQPQHF. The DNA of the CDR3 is TGTGCCAGTAGTTTTACAGGCTATAGCAATCAGCCCCAGCATTTT.

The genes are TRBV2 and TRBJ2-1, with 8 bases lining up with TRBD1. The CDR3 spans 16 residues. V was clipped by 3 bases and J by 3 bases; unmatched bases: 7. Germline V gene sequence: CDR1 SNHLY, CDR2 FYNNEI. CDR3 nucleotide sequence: TGTGCCAGCAGTGACCCGACAGGGGTCGTCTACAATGAGCAGTTCTTC. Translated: CASSDPTGVVYNEQFF.

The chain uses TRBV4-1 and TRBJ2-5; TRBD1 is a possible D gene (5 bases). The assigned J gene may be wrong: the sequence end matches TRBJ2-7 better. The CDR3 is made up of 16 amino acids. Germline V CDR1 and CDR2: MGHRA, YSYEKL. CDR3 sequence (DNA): TGCGCCAGCAGCCAAGATCTAGGATGGGCAGGGTACGAGCAGTACTTC. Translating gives CASSQDLGWAGYEQYF.

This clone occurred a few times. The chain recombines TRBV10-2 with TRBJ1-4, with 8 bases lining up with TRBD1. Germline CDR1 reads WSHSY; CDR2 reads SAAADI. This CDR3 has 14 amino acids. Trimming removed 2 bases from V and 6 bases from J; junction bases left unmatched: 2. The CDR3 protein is CASSEGTGDEKLFF. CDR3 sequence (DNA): TGCGCCAGCAGTGAGGGGACAGGAGATGAAAAACTGTTTTTT.

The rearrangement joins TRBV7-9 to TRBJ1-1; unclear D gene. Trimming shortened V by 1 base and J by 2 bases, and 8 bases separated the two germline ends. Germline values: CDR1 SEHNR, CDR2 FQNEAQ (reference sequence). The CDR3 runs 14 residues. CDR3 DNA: TGTGCCAGCAGCTTAGTTACAGCCAACACTGAAGCTTTCTTT. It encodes CASSLVTANTEAFF.

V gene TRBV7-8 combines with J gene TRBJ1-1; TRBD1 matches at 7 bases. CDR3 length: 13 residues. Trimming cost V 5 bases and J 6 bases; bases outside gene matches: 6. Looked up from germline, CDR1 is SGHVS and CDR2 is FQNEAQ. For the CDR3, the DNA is TGTGCCAGCAGCACTAACAGGGGATCTGAAGCTTTCTTT. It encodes CASSTNRGSEAFF.

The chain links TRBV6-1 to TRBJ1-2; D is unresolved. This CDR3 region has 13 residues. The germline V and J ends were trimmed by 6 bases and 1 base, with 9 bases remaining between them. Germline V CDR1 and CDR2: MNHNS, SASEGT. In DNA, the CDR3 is TGTGCCAGCAGACCCGGGAGTAACTATGGCTACACCTTC. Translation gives CASRPGSNYGYTF.

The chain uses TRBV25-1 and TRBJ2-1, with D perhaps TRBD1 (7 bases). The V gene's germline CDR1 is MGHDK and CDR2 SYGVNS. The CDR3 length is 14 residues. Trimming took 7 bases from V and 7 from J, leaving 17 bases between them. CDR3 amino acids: CASIRQGGVNEQFF. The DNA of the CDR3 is TGTGCCAGCATTCGGCAGGGGGGCGTAAATGAGCAGTTCTTC.

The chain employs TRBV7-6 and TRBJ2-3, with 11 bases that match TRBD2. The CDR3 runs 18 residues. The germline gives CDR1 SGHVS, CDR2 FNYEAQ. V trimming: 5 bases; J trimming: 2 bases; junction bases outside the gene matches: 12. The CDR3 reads CASSGLGLAGGTTDTQYF. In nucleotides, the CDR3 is TGTGCCAGCAGCGGGCTCGGCCTAGCGGGGGGAACCACAGATACGCAGTATTTT.

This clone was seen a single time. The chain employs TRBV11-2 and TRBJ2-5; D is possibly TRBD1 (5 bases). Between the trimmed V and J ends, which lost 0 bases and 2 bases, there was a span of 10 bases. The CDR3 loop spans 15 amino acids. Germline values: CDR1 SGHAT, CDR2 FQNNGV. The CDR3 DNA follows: TGTGCCAGCAGCTTAGAGCAGGGCGAGCAAGAGACCCAGTACTTC. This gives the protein CASSLEQGEQETQYF.

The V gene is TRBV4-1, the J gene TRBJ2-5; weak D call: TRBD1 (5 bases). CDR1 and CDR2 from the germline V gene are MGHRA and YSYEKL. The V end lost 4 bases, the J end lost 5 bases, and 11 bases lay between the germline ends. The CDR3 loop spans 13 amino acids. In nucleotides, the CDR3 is TGCGCCAGCAGCCGCAGGGTTGGGGAGACCCAGTACTTC. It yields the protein CASSRRVGETQYF.

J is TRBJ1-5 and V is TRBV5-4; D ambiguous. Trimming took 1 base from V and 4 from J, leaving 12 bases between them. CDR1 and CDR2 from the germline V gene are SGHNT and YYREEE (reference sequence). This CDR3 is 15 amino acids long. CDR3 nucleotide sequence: TGTGCCAGCAGCTTGTTTCCCGGATCTAATCAGCCCCAGCATTTT. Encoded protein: CASSLFPGSNQPQHF.

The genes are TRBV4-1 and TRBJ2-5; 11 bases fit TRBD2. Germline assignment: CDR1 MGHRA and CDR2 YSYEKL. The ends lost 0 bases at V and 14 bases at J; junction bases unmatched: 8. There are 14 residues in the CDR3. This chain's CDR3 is CASSQESPSGGFYF. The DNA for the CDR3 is TGCGCCAGCAGCCAAGAGAGTCCTAGCGGGGGGTTTTACTTC.

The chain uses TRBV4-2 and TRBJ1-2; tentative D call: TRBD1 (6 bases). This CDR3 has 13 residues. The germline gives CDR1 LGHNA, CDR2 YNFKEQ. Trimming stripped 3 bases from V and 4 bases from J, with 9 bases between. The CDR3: CASSQDSPYGYTF. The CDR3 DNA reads TGTGCCAGCAGCCAGGACAGTCCCTATGGCTACACCTTC.

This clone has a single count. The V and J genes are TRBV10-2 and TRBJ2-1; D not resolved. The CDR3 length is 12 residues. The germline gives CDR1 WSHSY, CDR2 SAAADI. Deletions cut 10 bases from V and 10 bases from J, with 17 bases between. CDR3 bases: TGCGCCACCCGACTCGACGAAGGAGAGCAGTTCTTC. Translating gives CATRLDEGEQFF.